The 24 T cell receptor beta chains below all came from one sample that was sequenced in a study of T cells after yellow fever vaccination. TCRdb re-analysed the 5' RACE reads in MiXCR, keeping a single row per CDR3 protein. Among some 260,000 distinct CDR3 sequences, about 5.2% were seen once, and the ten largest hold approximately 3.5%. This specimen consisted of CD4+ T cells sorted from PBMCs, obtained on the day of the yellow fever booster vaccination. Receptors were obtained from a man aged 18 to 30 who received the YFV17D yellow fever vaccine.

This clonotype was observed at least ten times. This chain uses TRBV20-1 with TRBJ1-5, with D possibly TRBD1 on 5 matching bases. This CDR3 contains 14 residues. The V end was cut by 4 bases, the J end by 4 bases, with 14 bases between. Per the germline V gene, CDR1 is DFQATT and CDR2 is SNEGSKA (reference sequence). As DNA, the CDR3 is TGCAGTGCTAACCGGGACGGCCAAAATCAGCCCCAGCATTTT. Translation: CSANRDGQNQPQHF.

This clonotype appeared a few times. CDR3: CASSLDRAGDSPLHF. CDR3 nucleotides: TGCGCCAGCAGCTTGGACAGAGCTGGCGATTCACCCCTCCACTTT. J is TRBJ1-6 and V is TRBV5-1, with D hard to call. In germline, CDR1 is SGHRS, CDR2 YFSETQ. V lost 0 bases to trimming and J lost 8 bases, with 12 bases between them. The CDR3 covers 15 residues.

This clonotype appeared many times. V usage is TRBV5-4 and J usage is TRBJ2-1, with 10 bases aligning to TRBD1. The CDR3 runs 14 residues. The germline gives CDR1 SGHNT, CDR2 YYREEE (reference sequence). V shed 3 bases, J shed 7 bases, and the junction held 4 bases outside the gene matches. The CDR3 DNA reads TGTGCCAGCAGCTACGGGACAGGGGTGAATGAGCAGTTCTTC. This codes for CASSYGTGVNEQFF. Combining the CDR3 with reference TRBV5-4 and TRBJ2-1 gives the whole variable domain ETGVTQSPTHLIKTRGQQVTLRCSSQSGHNTVSWYQQALGQGPQFIFQYYREEENGRGNFPPRFSGLQFPNYSSELNVNALELDDSALYLCASSYGTGVNEQFFGPGTRLTVL.

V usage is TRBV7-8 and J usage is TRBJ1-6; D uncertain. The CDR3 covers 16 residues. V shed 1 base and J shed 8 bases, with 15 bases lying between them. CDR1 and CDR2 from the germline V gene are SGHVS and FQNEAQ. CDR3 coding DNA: TGTGCCAGCAGCTTAGAAAGGCCTCTCGAATATTCACCCCTCCACTTT. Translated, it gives CASSLERPLEYSPLHF.

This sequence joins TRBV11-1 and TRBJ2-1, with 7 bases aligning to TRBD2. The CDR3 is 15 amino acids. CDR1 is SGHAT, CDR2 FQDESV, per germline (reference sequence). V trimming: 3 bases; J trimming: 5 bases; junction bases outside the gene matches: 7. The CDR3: CASSLQAGPHNEQFF. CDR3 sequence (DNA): TGTGCCAGCAGCTTGCAAGCGGGGCCCCACAATGAGCAGTTCTTC.

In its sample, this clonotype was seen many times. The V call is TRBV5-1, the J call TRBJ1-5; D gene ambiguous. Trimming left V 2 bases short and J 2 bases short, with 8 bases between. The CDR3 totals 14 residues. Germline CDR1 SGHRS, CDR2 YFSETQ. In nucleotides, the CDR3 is TGCGCCAGCAGCTTTACTGGTGGCAATCAGCCCCAGCATTTT. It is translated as CASSFTGGNQPQHF.

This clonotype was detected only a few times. CDR3 loop: CASSPQGQFNQPQHF. The DNA of the CDR3 is TGTGCCAGCAGCCCCCAGGGACAGTTCAATCAGCCCCAGCATTTT. V is TRBV7-2 and J is TRBJ1-5; 7 bases are a match to TRBD1. The germline V gene encodes CDR1 SGHTA and CDR2 FQGNSA. The CDR3 totals 15 residues. Trimming took 5 bases from V and 3 from J; bases not matched to a gene: 7.

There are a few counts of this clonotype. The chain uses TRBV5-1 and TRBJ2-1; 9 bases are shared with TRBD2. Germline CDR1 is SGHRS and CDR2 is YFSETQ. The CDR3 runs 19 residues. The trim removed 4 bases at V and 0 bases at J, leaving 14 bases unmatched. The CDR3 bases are TGCGCCAGCAGCCCGAGCCAGCGGGGGGCATTCAGCTCCTACAATGAGCAGTTCTTC. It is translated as CASSPSQRGAFSSYNEQFF.

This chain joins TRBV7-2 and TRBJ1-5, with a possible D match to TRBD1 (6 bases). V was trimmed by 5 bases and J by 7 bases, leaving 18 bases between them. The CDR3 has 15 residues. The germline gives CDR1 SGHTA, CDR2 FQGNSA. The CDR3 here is CASSLRGGRGQPQHF. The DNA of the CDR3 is TGTGCCAGCAGCCTCCGAGGGGGGCGCGGGCAGCCCCAGCATTTT.

DNA for the CDR3: TGCAGTGCTAGCAGGGGGAACACTGAAGCTTTCTTT. Encoded protein: CSASRGNTEAFF. The chain combines TRBV20-1 with TRBJ1-1; tentative D call: TRBD1 (6 bases). V lost 3 bases to trimming and J lost 1 base, with 6 bases between them. This CDR3 has 12 residues. Germline CDR1 DFQATT, CDR2 SNEGSKA (reference sequence).

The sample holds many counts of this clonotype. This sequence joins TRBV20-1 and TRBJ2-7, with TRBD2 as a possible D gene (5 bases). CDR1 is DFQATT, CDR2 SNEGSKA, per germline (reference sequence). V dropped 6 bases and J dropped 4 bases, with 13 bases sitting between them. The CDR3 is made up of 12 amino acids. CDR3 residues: CSAEGSGYEQYV. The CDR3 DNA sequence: TGCAGTGCCGAGGGTTCCGGGTACGAGCAGTACGTC.

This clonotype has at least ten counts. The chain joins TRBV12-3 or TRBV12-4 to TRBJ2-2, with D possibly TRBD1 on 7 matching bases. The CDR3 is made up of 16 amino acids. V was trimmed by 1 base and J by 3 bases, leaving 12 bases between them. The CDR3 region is CASSLVAGGYTGELFF. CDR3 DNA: TGTGCCAGCAGTTTAGTCGCAGGGGGGTACACCGGGGAGCTGTTTTTT.

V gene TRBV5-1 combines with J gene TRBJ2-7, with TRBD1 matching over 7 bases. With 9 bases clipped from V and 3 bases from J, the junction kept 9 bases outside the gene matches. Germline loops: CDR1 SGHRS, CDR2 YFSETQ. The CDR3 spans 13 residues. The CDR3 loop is CANQTGLDYEQYF. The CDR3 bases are TGCGCCAACCAGACAGGGTTGGACTACGAGCAGTACTTC.

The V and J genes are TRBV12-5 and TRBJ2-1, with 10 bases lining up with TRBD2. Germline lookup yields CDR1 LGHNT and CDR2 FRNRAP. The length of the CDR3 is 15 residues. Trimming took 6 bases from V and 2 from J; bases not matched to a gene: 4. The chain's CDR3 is CASGLSGRTYNEQFF. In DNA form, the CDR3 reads TGTGCTAGTGGGCTTAGCGGGAGGACCTACAATGAGCAGTTCTTC.

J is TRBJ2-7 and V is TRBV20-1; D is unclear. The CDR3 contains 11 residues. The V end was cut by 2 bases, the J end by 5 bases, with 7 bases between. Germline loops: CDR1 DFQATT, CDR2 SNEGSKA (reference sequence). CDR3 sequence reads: CSARSGHEQYV. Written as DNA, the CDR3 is TGCAGTGCTAGATCCGGGCACGAGCAGTACGTC.

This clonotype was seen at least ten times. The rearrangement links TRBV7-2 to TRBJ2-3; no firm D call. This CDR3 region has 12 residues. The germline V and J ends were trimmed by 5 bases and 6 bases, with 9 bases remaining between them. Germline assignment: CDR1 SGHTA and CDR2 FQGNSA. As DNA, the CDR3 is TGTGCCAGCAGCCTATATCTTGATACGCAGTATTTT. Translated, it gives CASSLYLDTQYF.

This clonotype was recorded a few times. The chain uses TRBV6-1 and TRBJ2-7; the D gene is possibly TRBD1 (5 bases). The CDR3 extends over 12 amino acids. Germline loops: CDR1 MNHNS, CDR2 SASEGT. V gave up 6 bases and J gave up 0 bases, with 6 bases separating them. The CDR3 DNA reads TGTGCCAGCAGAGACAGCTCCTACGAGCAGTACGTC. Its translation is CASRDSSYEQYV.

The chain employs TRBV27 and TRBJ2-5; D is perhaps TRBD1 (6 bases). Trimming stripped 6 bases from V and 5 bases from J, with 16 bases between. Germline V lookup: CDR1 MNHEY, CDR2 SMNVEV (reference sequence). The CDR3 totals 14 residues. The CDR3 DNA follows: TGTGCCAGCAGAAACACAGGGTTGAGCGAGACCCAGTACTTC. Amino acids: CASRNTGLSETQYF.

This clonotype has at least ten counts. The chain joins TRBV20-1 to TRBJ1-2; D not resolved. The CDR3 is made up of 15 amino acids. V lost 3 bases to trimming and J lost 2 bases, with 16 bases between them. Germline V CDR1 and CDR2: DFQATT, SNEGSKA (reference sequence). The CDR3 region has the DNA TGCAGTGCTAGTTTACACCCCAGCGCCAACTATGGCTACACCTTC. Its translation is CSASLHPSANYGYTF.

The CDR3 loop reads CATSLPTDLNTEAFF. In DNA form, the CDR3 reads TGTGCCACCTCACTGCCGACAGACCTGAACACTGAAGCTTTCTTT. V usage is TRBV6-6 and J usage is TRBJ1-1; the D gene is possibly TRBD1 (5 bases). V lost 10 bases and J 0 bases, leaving 18 bases between the germline ends. Germline CDR1 is MNHNY and CDR2 is SVGAGI (reference sequence). There are 15 residues in the CDR3.

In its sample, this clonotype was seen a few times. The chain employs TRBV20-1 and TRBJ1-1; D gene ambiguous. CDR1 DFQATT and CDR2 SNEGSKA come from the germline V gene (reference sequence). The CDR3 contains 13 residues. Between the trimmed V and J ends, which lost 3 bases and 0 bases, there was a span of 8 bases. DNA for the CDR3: TGCAGTGCTAGGCTTCAACTGAACACTGAAGCTTTCTTT. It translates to CSARLQLNTEAFF.

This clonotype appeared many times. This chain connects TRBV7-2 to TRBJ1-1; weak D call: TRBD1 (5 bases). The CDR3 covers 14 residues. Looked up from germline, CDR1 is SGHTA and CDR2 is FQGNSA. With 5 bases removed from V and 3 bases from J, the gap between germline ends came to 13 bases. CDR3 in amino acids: CASSLSGGDTEAFF. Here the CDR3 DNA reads TGTGCCAGCAGCCTCTCGGGAGGGGACACTGAAGCTTTCTTT. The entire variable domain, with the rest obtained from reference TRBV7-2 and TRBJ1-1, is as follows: GAGVSQSPSNKVTEKGKDVELRCDPISGHTALYWYRQSLGQGLEFLIYFQGNSAPDKSGLPSDRFSAERTGGSVSTLTIQRTQQEDSAVYLCASSLSGGDTEAFFGQGTRLTVV.

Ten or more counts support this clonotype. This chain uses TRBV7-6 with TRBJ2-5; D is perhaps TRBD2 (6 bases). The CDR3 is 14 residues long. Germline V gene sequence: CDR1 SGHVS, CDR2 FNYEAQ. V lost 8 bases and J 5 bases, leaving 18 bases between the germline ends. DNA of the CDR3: TGTGCCAGCGGGCTACCCGGGAGAGTGGAGACCCAGTACTTC. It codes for CASGLPGRVETQYF.

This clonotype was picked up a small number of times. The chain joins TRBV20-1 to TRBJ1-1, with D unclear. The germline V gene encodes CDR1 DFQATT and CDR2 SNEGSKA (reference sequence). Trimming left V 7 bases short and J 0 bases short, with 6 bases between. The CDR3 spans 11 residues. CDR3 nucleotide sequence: TGCAGTGGTATGATGAACACTGAAGCTTTCTTT. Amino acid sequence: CSGMMNTEAFF.